The 17 T cell receptor beta chains presented below share a single source sample, sequenced in a study of T cells after yellow fever vaccination. Via MiXCR, TCRdb re-called the 5' RACE reads, giving one row per CDR3 protein. The table shows 500,000 to 700,000 distinct CDR3 sequences, with under 25% occurring only once. The sample in question was PBMCs, obtained 15 days after the yellow fever booster vaccination. The receptors were gathered from a man aged 25-45 years who received the YFV17D yellow fever vaccine.

As regards this clonotype: This may stem from a read error, because a much larger clone lies one nucleotide away. This chain connects TRBV9 to TRBJ2-2; 14 bases match TRBD2. CDR3 size: 16 residues. V was clipped by 3 bases and J by 3 bases; unmatched bases: 1. The germline V gene has CDR1 SGDLS and CDR2 YYNGEE. CDR3 nucleotides: TGTGCCAGCAGCGGGGGACTAGCGGGAGACACCGGGGAGCTGTTTTTT. It specifies CASSGGLAGDTGELFF. The entire variable domain, with the rest obtained from reference TRBV9 and TRBJ2-2, is as follows: DSGVTQTPKHLITATGQRVTLRCSPRSGDLSVYWYQQSLDQGLQFLIQYYNGEERAKGNILERFSAQQFPDLHSELNLSSLELGDSALYFCASSGGLAGDTGELFFGEGSRLTVL.

This clonotype was seen more than once but under ten times. The J gene is TRBJ2-6, the V gene TRBV4-3; D call uncertain. CDR1 and CDR2 (germline): LGHNA, YSLEER. This CDR3 has 16 residues. V was pared by 1 base and J by 0 bases, with 7 bases between. DNA for the CDR3: TGCGCCAGCAGCCAAGGGCAGTTCTCTGGGGCCAACGTCCTGACTTTC. Translated: CASSQGQFSGANVLTF.

This clonotype was counted between two and nine times. J is TRBJ2-5 and V is TRBV4-2; 8 positions agree with TRBD2. There are 16 residues in the CDR3. The germline gives CDR1 LGHNA, CDR2 YNFKEQ. V was pared by 0 bases and J by 0 bases, with 3 bases of the junction left unmatched. The CDR3 protein is CASSQEGAGDQETQYF. Here the CDR3 DNA reads TGTGCCAGCAGCCAAGAAGGAGCGGGGGACCAAGAGACCCAGTACTTC.

As DNA, the CDR3 is TGCGCCAGCAGCTCGACCGTAACTACGACCTTC. As protein: CASSSTVTTTF. This chain joins TRBV5-1 and TRBJ1-2; D gene ambiguous. The V end was cut by 3 bases, the J end by 14 bases, with 14 bases between. The CDR3 extends over 11 amino acids. CDR1 is SGHRS and CDR2 is YFSETQ in the germline V gene.

This clonotype was seen more than once but under ten times. The chain is built from TRBV25-1 and TRBJ2-6; D is unresolved. Germline CDR1 MGHDK, CDR2 SYGVNS. CDR3 size: 15 residues. V lost 6 bases, J lost 1 base, and 10 bases lay in between. The CDR3 sequence is CASRPANSGANVLTF. CDR3 DNA sequence: TGTGCCAGCAGGCCGGCGAATTCTGGGGCCAACGTCCTGACTTTC.

This chain links TRBV10-3 with TRBJ2-5; 10 bases map to TRBD2. This CDR3 spans 16 amino acids. The trim removed 0 bases at V and 5 bases at J, leaving 6 bases unmatched. Germline lookup yields CDR1 ENHRY and CDR2 SYGVKD. This CDR3 is CAISESQREGRETQYF. CDR3 DNA sequence: TGTGCCATCAGTGAGTCCCAGCGGGAGGGCCGGGAGACCCAGTACTTC.

This clonotype has a single count. This sequence joins TRBV20-1 and TRBJ2-7; D gene ambiguous. The length of the CDR3 is 13 residues. Between the trimmed V and J ends, which lost 1 base and 1 base, there was a span of 8 bases. Germline V gene sequence: CDR1 DFQATT, CDR2 SNEGSKA (reference sequence). CDR3 DNA: TGCAGTGCTAGAGGTTCGACTTCCTACGAGCAGTACTTC. Translation: CSARGSTSYEQYF.

This clonotype was seen more than once but under ten times. V and J are TRBV12-3 or TRBV12-4 and TRBJ2-1; 7 positions agree with TRBD1. This CDR3 has 15 residues. Germline trimming cut 0 bases from V and 5 bases from J; bases unmatched to any gene: 4. CDR3 bases: TGTGCCAGCAGTTTAGCGGGACAGTCCAACAATGAGCAGTTCTTC. Translation: CASSLAGQSNNEQFF.

The V call is TRBV7-6, the J call TRBJ2-1; TRBD2 aligns across 11 bases. Germline V gene lookup returns CDR1 SGHVS and CDR2 FNYEAQ. V shed 3 bases and J 10 bases; nucleotides not matched to a gene: 11. The CDR3 extends over 16 amino acids. CDR3 protein: CASSLGVAGGPGEQFF. The DNA of the CDR3 is TGTGCCAGCAGCTTGGGGGTAGCGGGAGGGCCGGGGGAGCAGTTCTTC.

V usage is TRBV19 and J usage is TRBJ2-3, with TRBD2 matching 8 bases. J gave up 0 bases and V 9 bases, and 20 bases lay outside the gene matches. Germline V gene sequence: CDR1 LNHDA, CDR2 SQIVND (reference sequence). This CDR3 has 19 residues. The CDR3 loop is CASTRALRTSGSSTDTQYF. The CDR3 nucleotides read TGTGCCAGCACTCGAGCCCTAAGAACTAGCGGTTCTAGCACAGATACGCAGTATTTT.

J is TRBJ2-2 and V is TRBV5-1, with 9 nucleotides matching TRBD1. This CDR3 region has 15 residues. Trimming took 1 base from V and 7 from J; bases not matched to a gene: 5. Germline V gene sequence: CDR1 SGHRS, CDR2 YFSETQ. Here the CDR3 reads CASSLRQGDDGELFF. The CDR3 DNA follows: TGCGCCAGCAGCTTGAGACAGGGGGACGACGGGGAGCTGTTTTTT.

The gene calls are TRBV6-2 or TRBV6-3 and TRBJ1-2; 7 bases line up with TRBD1. Germline V lookup: CDR1 MNHEY, CDR2 SVGEGT. Germline trimming cut 6 bases from V and 5 bases from J; bases unmatched to any gene: 6. The CDR3 has 13 residues. The CDR3 loop is CASSDGQVYGYTF. The CDR3 nucleotides read TGTGCCAGCAGCGACGGACAGGTTTATGGCTACACCTTC.

This clonotype was counted between two and nine times. This rearrangement joins TRBV11-2 to TRBJ2-1, with 9 bases fitting TRBD2. Trimming cost V 4 bases and J 1 base; bases outside gene matches: 5. The CDR3 length is 16 residues. Germline loops: CDR1 SGHAT, CDR2 FQNNGV. DNA of the CDR3: TGTGCCAGCAGCTATAGCGGGAGTAGTTCCTACAATGAGCAGTTCTTC. It codes for CASSYSGSSSYNEQFF.

This rearrangement joins TRBV6-5 to TRBJ2-7, with D unclear. The CDR3 is 13 residues long. Trimming took 6 bases from V and 6 from J, leaving 15 bases between them. Per the germline V gene, CDR1 is MNHEY and CDR2 is SVGAGI. The CDR3 nucleotides read TGTGCCAGCAGCTTCACTGCCTCTTTCGAGCAGTACTTC. The encoded protein is CASSFTASFEQYF.

This clonotype was seen a few times. The rearrangement links TRBV7-2 to TRBJ2-7; 8 nucleotides match TRBD2. The trim removed 1 base at V and 0 bases at J, leaving 5 bases unmatched. The CDR3 is 16 residues long. Germline V gene lookup returns CDR1 SGHTA and CDR2 FQGNSA. As DNA, the CDR3 is TGTGCCAGCAGCTTAGTTGGAGCGGGAGACTCCTACGAGCAGTACTTC. Its translation is CASSLVGAGDSYEQYF.

This sequence joins TRBV7-9 and TRBJ2-7; 10 bases are shared with TRBD2. The J segment lost 0 bases and the V segment lost 3 bases, leaving 5 bases of the junction unmatched. The CDR3 has 16 amino acids. Germline values: CDR1 SEHNR, CDR2 FQNEAQ (reference sequence). CDR3 DNA: TGTGCCAGCAGCTTCAGGACTAGCGGAACCTCCTACGAGCAGTACTTC. Translating it yields CASSFRTSGTSYEQYF.

This rearrangement joins TRBV11-2 to TRBJ2-3, with TRBD2 matching over 7 bases. The CDR3 extends over 19 amino acids. In germline, CDR1 is SGHAT, CDR2 FQNNGV. V gave up 0 bases and J gave up 1 base; unmatched junction bases: 13. For the CDR3, the DNA is TGTGCCAGCAGCTTAGATAGGGCCAAGACTAGCTTTGGCACAGATACGCAGTATTTT. Translated: CASSLDRAKTSFGTDTQYF.